This T cell receptor beta chain stems from a study of CD8+ T cells in alopecia areata. Study-wide findings and caveats: Relative to normal scalp, lesional scalp, especially alopecia totalis/universalis, showed higher clonality. While patients received tofacitinib, many expanded lesional clones remained present in scalp and blood.

Treatment noted: oral pan-JAK inhibitor, 5-10 mg twice daily. Punch biopsies of lesional scalp, plus peripheral blood, were taken from alopecia areata patients. In each case, RNA was isolated and then reverse transcribed into cDNA as the sequencing template. The protocol was immunoSEQ multiplex PCR, while the TCRdb copy is restricted to in-frame clones and leaves out a portion. The profile covers 180,000 or so clones, with 40% to 65% appearing a single time and roughly 9.1% taken by the ten largest. The length of the CDR3 is 12 residues. Germline V CDR1 and CDR2: SNHLY, FYNNEI. Trimming cost V 10 bases and J 3 bases; bases outside gene matches: 6. Concerning this clone: Its antigen is as yet unknown.

This chain joins TRBV2 and TRBJ2-7, with 7 bases lining up with TRBD1. The clonotype originates from a human donor with alopecia areata. The starting material was CD8+ T cells sorted from blood, obtained at week 52, from a patient treated with tofacitinib. CDR3 DNA sequence: TGTGCCACGGGACAGTTGGGCTACGAGCAGTACTTC. Translation gives CATGQLGYEQYF.